The 16 T cell receptor beta chains in this list originate from one sample, sequenced in a study of vaccination and CD4 T cells after COVID-19. Treatment meaning: approximately nine-day PBMC culture with coronavirus spike peptide pools or control peptides (ViraFEST assay). CD4+ T lymphocytes from the unexposed donor were collected before the COVID-19 pandemic (2011-2018). Antigens of these TCRs are unknown. With the Oncomine TCR Beta short-read assay, DNA from cultured CD4+ T cells was sequenced. One entry per CDR3 protein, called by TCRdb with MiXCR from the PCR reads. The table has about 5,500 distinct CDR3 sequences, roughly two fifths seen once. The specimen was CD4+ T cells from blood, cultured in vitro. The source of these receptors is a human donor in good health.

A note on this clonotype: Relative to the germline gene, one junction end is altered; a read error may explain this. The genes are TRBV7-6 and TRBJ2-7, with D possibly being TRBD1 or TRBD2 (5 bases each). The germline gives CDR1 SGHVS, CDR2 FNYEAQ. The CDR3 consists of 15 residues. The CDR3 loop reads CASSLPPGALTERYF. The CDR3 nucleotides read TGTGCCAGCAGCTTACCCCCCGGGGCCCTTACGGAGCGGTACTTC.

The chain couples TRBV20-1 to TRBJ1-1; TRBD1 is a possible D gene (6 bases). Germline V gene sequence: CDR1 DFQATT, CDR2 SNEGSKA (reference sequence). Trimming pared 6 bases from V and 1 base from J, leaving 18 bases between. This CDR3 is built from 15 residues. CDR3 protein: CSATNRARRNTEAFF. CDR3 nucleotide sequence: TGCAGTGCCACAAACAGGGCCAGGCGGAACACTGAAGCTTTCTTT.

This clonotype was observed a single time. V usage is TRBV6-1 and J usage is TRBJ2-7, with 8 nucleotides matching TRBD2. CDR3 length equals 14 residues. Germline V CDR1 and CDR2: MNHNS, SASEGT. The ends lost 8 bases at V and 1 base at J; junction bases unmatched: 7. The chain's CDR3 is CASLLAGISYEQYF. The CDR3 DNA reads TGTGCCAGCCTCTTAGCGGGAATTTCCTACGAGCAGTACTTC.

The chain carries TRBV20-1 and TRBJ1-3; D remains unclear. The V gene lost 8 bases and the J gene lost 1 base, with 12 bases spanning the gap. The CDR3 totals 13 residues. Looked up from germline, CDR1 is DFQATT and CDR2 is SNEGSKA (reference sequence). The CDR3 coding sequence is TGCAGTACGCACCTTTCGTCTGGAAACACCATATATTTT. It yields the protein CSTHLSSGNTIYF.

This sequence joins TRBV11-2 and TRBJ1-2; tentatively, D is TRBD1 (5 bases). The V end was cut by 5 bases, the J end by 3 bases, with 10 bases between. Germline CDR1 is SGHAT and CDR2 is FQNNGV. The CDR3 sequence is 13 residues long. This chain's CDR3 is CASSPGGYYGYTF. The CDR3 bases are TGTGCCAGCAGCCCCGGGGGTTACTATGGCTACACCTTC.

This chain joins TRBV10-3 and TRBJ1-5; D call uncertain. The V end lost 3 bases, the J end lost 6 bases, and 6 bases lay between the germline ends. Germline CDR1 and CDR2: ENHRY and SYGVKD. This CDR3 has 12 amino acids. The CDR3 sequence: CAISDEGQPQHF. The DNA for the CDR3 is TGTGCCATCAGTGACGAGGGTCAGCCCCAGCATTTT.

This sequence joins TRBV4-1 and TRBJ1-6; no definite D call. The CDR3 totals 17 residues. The V end was cut by 0 bases, the J end by 10 bases, with 19 bases between. From germline, CDR1 is MGHRA and CDR2 YSYEKL. The CDR3 is CASSQDSDTGFRSPLHF. As DNA, the CDR3 is TGCGCCAGCAGCCAAGACAGCGACACGGGCTTTAGGTCACCCCTCCACTTT.

This rearrangement joins TRBV7-8 to TRBJ1-1; TRBD1 agrees at 9 bases. In germline, CDR1 is SGHVS, CDR2 FQNEAQ. The CDR3 sequence is 14 residues long. The J segment lost 5 bases and the V segment lost 5 bases, leaving 6 bases of the junction unmatched. The CDR3 bases are TGTGCCAGCAGCCTGACAGGGGGAGAGACTGAAGCTTTCTTT. Amino acids: CASSLTGGETEAFF.

V usage is TRBV7-9 and J usage is TRBJ1-1, with a possible D match to TRBD1 (5 bases). Trimming pared 5 bases from V and 2 bases from J, leaving 15 bases between. The CDR3 extends over 15 amino acids. CDR1 is SEHNR, CDR2 FQNEAQ, per germline (reference sequence). In nucleotides, the CDR3 is TGTGCCAGCAGCCTTGTTGGGGCCGCCAACACTGAAGCTTTCTTT. Translation gives CASSLVGAANTEAFF. Full variable domain (rest looked up from reference TRBV7-9 and TRBJ1-1): DTGVSQNPRHKITKRGQNVTFRCDPISEHNRLYWYRQTLGQGPEFLTYFQNEAQLEKSRLLSDRFSAERPKGSFSTLEIQRTEQGDSAMYLCASSLVGAANTEAFFGQGTRLTVV.

The chain joins TRBV6-5 to TRBJ2-2, with 7 bases lining up with TRBD1. Germline V gene data show CDR1 as MNHEY and CDR2 as SVGAGI. The CDR3 sequence is 16 residues long. V was pared by 0 bases and J by 1 base, with 2 bases of the junction left unmatched. CDR3: CASSYSWDRNTGELFF. The CDR3, as DNA: TGTGCCAGCAGTTACTCTTGGGACAGGAACACCGGGGAGCTGTTTTTT.

The chain carries TRBV25-1 and TRBJ2-3; unclear D gene. The CDR3 loop spans 14 amino acids. The germline CDR1 and CDR2 sequences are MGHDK and SYGVNS. Between the trimmed V and J ends, which lost 6 bases and 1 base, there was a span of 11 bases. This CDR3 is CASRNLSGTDTQYF. The CDR3, as DNA: TGTGCCAGCAGGAACCTTTCGGGCACAGATACGCAGTATTTT.

The chain recombines TRBV7-2 with TRBJ1-1; D unresolved. Germline V gene lookup returns CDR1 SGHTA and CDR2 FQGNSA. CDR3 length: 14 amino acids. V gave up 0 bases and J gave up 0 bases, with 5 bases separating them. In DNA form, the CDR3 reads TGTGCCAGCAGCTTAGCGCTGTTGAACACTGAAGCTTTCTTT. It encodes CASSLALLNTEAFF.

This clonotype appeared once. The genes are TRBV4-1 and TRBJ1-1, with a possible D match to TRBD1 (5 bases). The V gene lost 2 bases and the J gene lost 4 bases, with 14 bases spanning the gap. Germline CDR1 reads MGHRA; CDR2 reads YSYEKL. The CDR3 sequence is 15 residues long. The CDR3 reads CASSQNLRGTTEAFF. The CDR3 coding sequence is TGCGCCAGCAGCCAAAACCTTCGTGGGACCACTGAAGCTTTCTTT.

The chain has TRBV6-1 and TRBJ2-3; no clear D. The CDR3 covers 12 residues. Germline V gene lookup returns CDR1 MNHNS and CDR2 SASEGT. With 6 bases removed from V and 0 bases from J, the gap between germline ends came to 4 bases. This chain's CDR3 is CASRRSTDTQYF. CDR3 DNA: TGTGCCAGCAGGCGGAGCACAGATACGCAGTATTTT.

J is TRBJ1-2 and V is TRBV5-8; a weak D match, TRBD1 (6 bases). The CDR3 covers 13 residues. V was pared by 2 bases and J by 6 bases, with 11 bases between. Germline assignment: CDR1 SGHTS and CDR2 YDEGEE. In nucleotides, the CDR3 is TGTGCCAGCAGCTTAGGGGGGAGCGATGGCTACACCTTC. As protein: CASSLGGSDGYTF. The complete variable domain, with remaining parts taken from reference TRBV5-8 and TRBJ1-2, reads EAGVTQSPTHLIKTRGQQATLRCSPISGHTSVYWYQQALGLGLQFLLWYDEGEERNRGNFPPRFSGRQFPNYSSELNVNALELEDSALYLCASSLGGSDGYTFGSGTRLTVV.

By share, this clonotype ranks as medium-sized. The chain carries TRBV27 and TRBJ1-5; 7 bases map to TRBD1. V was clipped by 8 bases and J by 3 bases; unmatched bases: 4. Germline V gene lookup returns CDR1 MNHEY and CDR2 SMNVEV (reference sequence). This CDR3 spans 13 amino acids. CDR3 bases: TGTGCCAGCGCTGACAGGGCCAATCAGCCCCAGCATTTT. Translated: CASADRANQPQHF.